The 32 T cell receptor beta chains presented below share a single source sample, sequenced in a study of spatial heterogeneity in lung cancer (dated by TCRdb to the late 2010s). Libraries were built with 5' RACE. Sequencing used a NextSeq 500. In-frame beta chains were kept once TCRdb had trimmed the public reads at Q25 with fastp and called clones with MiXCR. Rows are unified per CDR3 protein, each entry keeping the most common DNA and genes. This sample lists under 15,000 distinct CDR3 sequences; around 4% were detected once. Together, the top ten hold less than 50% of the sample. Explained via the paper, the time point label denotes: sample taken at primary tumor resection. TCR sequencing used whole RNA extracted from tumor and nontumor lung tissue, or from cryopreserved PBMC samples, without cell sorting. The sequences come from PBMCs, collected at surgery. The receptors here all came from a male donor with early-stage non-small cell lung cancer.

This clonotype has only a few counts. Being off target in a library aimed at alpha chains, this beta chain has a size of little meaning. The chain recombines TRBV20-1 with TRBJ2-5; TRBD2 agrees at 8 bases. Unmatched junction bases numbered 10, after V lost 0 bases and J lost 7 bases. The length of the CDR3 is 15 residues. Germline-derived CDR1 and CDR2 are DFQATT and SNEGSKA (reference sequence). CDR3 in amino acids: CSARDAGTSSATQYF. CDR3 bases: TGCAGTGCTAGAGATGCGGGGACTAGTTCTGCGACCCAGTACTTC.

This clonotype was seen at least ten times. A library made for alpha chains picked up this beta chain off target, so its size means little. V is TRBV27 and J is TRBJ1-5; a possible D gene is TRBD1 (5 bases). Germline V CDR1 and CDR2: MNHEY, SMNVEV (reference sequence). This CDR3 has 16 amino acids. V shed 2 bases and J shed 6 bases, with 17 bases lying between them. This CDR3 is CASSLLGGGFGQPQHF. CDR3 bases: TGTGCCAGCAGTTTACTTGGGGGGGGTTTCGGTCAGCCCCAGCATTTT.

At least ten counts were recorded for this clonotype. Because the library targeted alpha chains, this beta chain is an off-target read whose size means little. V usage is TRBV7-8 and J usage is TRBJ1-1; D is unclear. V lost 4 bases and J lost 4, with 13 bases in between. The V gene's germline CDR1 is SGHVS and CDR2 FQNEAQ. The CDR3 extends over 14 amino acids. CDR3 protein: CASSSPSRATEAFF. CDR3 coding DNA: TGTGCCAGCAGCTCACCCTCTCGGGCCACTGAAGCTTTCTTT.

This clonotype was seen at least ten times. This beta chain turned up in a library designed for alpha chains; as an off-target read, its abundance says little. The chain has TRBV11-3 and TRBJ2-2, with 8 positions matching TRBD1. Germline V gives CDR1 SGHNT, CDR2 YENEEA. The CDR3 runs to 14 residues. With 7 bases clipped from V and 1 base from J, the junction kept 2 bases outside the gene matches. The CDR3 bases are TGTGCCAGCAAACAGGGGGTGAACACCGGGGAGCTGTTTTTT. Its translation is CASKQGVNTGELFF.

There are many counts of this clonotype. This beta chain slipped into a library made for alpha chains as a stray read, so its size is not meaningful. The CDR3 loop reads CASSRTSTGELFF. Here the CDR3 DNA reads TGTGCCAGCAGCCGCACAAGTACCGGGGAGCTGTTTTTT. The chain recombines TRBV12-3 or TRBV12-4 with TRBJ2-2; D ambiguous. The V end was cut by 6 bases, the J end by 5 bases, with 10 bases between. This CDR3 spans 13 amino acids.

This clonotype appeared a few times. This beta chain appears as a stray read in a library generated for alpha chains; its size is not informative. V gene TRBV11-1 combines with J gene TRBJ2-1; 9 bases map to TRBD1. V was pared by 4 bases and J by 2 bases, with 3 bases of the junction left unmatched. This CDR3 is built from 15 residues. Germline CDR1 SGHAT, CDR2 FQDESV (reference sequence). The CDR3 nucleotides read TGTGCCAGCAGCTCCCGGGACAGGGCCTACAATGAGCAGTTCTTC. Translating it yields CASSSRDRAYNEQFF. Full variable domain (rest looked up from reference TRBV11-1 and TRBJ2-1): EAEVAQSPRYKITEKSQAVAFWCDPISGHATLYWYRQILGQGPELLVQFQDESVVDDSQLPKDRFSAERLKGVDSTLKIQPAELGDSAMYLCASSSRDRAYNEQFFGPGTRLTVL.

At least ten counts were recorded for this clonotype. The library was built for alpha chains, so this beta chain is an off-target read and its size means little. The chain carries TRBV11-2 and TRBJ2-2; D remains ambiguous. The CDR3 covers 13 residues. CDR1 and CDR2 (germline): SGHAT, FQNNGV. V was cut by 1 base and J by 4 bases, with 4 bases left in between. The DNA of the CDR3 is TGTGCCAGCAGCTTAGTTCGCACCGGGGAGCTGTTTTTT. This sequence encodes CASSLVRTGELFF.

This clonotype was observed many times. Within a library made for alpha chains, this beta chain is off target, and its count is uninformative. J is TRBJ2-2 and V is TRBV27; no clear D. Germline CDR1 is MNHEY and CDR2 is SMNVEV (reference sequence). CDR3 size: 11 residues. V lost 3 bases and J 5 bases, leaving 1 base between the germline ends. The CDR3 coding sequence is TGTGCCAGCAGTTTTACCGGGGAGCTGTTTTTT. Protein product: CASSFTGELFF.

Ten or more counts support this clonotype. The size of this beta chain means little, since it is a stray read in a library made for alpha chains. In DNA form, the CDR3 reads TGTGCCAGCAGCCAAACCTACGAGCAGTACTTC. It translates to CASSQTYEQYF. V and J are TRBV21-1 and TRBJ2-7. TRBV21-1 is an annotated pseudogene. CDR3 size: 11 residues.

Many counts were recorded for this clonotype. This beta chain lies outside the target of a library built for alpha chains; its clone size means little. The J gene is TRBJ2-7, the V gene TRBV5-1; 9 nucleotides match TRBD1. There are 16 residues in the CDR3. V gave up 2 bases and J gave up 1 base; unmatched junction bases: 7. CDR1 and CDR2 from the germline V gene are SGHRS and YFSETQ. This CDR3 is CASSLPTGGLSYEQYF. The CDR3 nucleotides read TGCGCCAGCAGCTTACCTACAGGGGGCTTATCCTACGAGCAGTACTTC.

To note about this clonotype: A library prepared for alpha chains yielded this beta chain as an off-target read; its size is of little meaning. The V and J genes are TRBV5-1 and TRBJ2-6, with unresolved D. The germline CDR1 and CDR2 sequences are SGHRS and YFSETQ. This CDR3 spans 16 amino acids. Trimming cost V 4 bases and J 0 bases, with 11 bases left between them. CDR3 DNA: TGCGCCAGCAGCCCGGACGGACCCTCTGGGGCCAACGTCCTGACTTTC. Translation: CASSPDGPSGANVLTF.

This clonotype was seen at least ten times. This beta chain slipped into a library made for alpha chains as a stray read, so its size is not meaningful. The rearrangement uses TRBV6-2 or TRBV6-3 and TRBJ2-7; D not certain. The germline V gene has CDR1 MNHEY and CDR2 SVGEGT. V was trimmed by 7 bases and J by 7 bases, leaving 11 bases between them. The CDR3 sequence is 11 residues long. CDR3 sequence: CASTDRREQYF. The CDR3, as DNA: TGTGCCAGCACAGACCGTAGGGAGCAGTACTTC.

Many counts were recorded for this clonotype. Being off target in a library aimed at alpha chains, this beta chain has a size of little meaning. This sequence joins TRBV5-6 and TRBJ2-4; 9 bases agree with TRBD2. The CDR3 is made up of 20 amino acids. In germline, CDR1 is SGHDT, CDR2 YYEEEE. J was trimmed by 1 base and V by 4 bases; bases with no gene match: 18. CDR3 in amino acids: CASSLDLRAGGGWAKNIQYF. CDR3 nucleotides: TGTGCCAGCAGCCTGGACTTACGAGCGGGAGGCGGTTGGGCCAAAAACATTCAGTACTTC.

This clonotype was detected ten times or more. The size of this beta chain means little, since it is a stray read in a library made for alpha chains. The chain has TRBV6-5 and TRBJ2-6, with 9 bases identical to TRBD1. The CDR3 has 14 amino acids. V was clipped by 6 bases and J by 4 bases; unmatched bases: 1. Germline values: CDR1 MNHEY, CDR2 SVGAGI. In DNA form, the CDR3 reads TGTGCCAGCAGGGGACAGGGAGGGGCCAACGTCCTGACTTTC. As protein: CASRGQGGANVLTF.

This clonotype was counted at least ten times. This beta chain appears as a stray read in a library generated for alpha chains; its size is not informative. V gene TRBV5-1 combines with J gene TRBJ2-5; 7 bases align to TRBD1. From germline, CDR1 is SGHRS and CDR2 YFSETQ. The CDR3 extends over 14 amino acids. V lost 4 bases to trimming and J lost 0 bases; unmatched junction nucleotides: 3. The CDR3 reads CASSRGQDQETQYF. The CDR3 bases are TGCGCCAGCAGCAGAGGACAGGACCAAGAGACCCAGTACTTC.

Within the sample, this clonotype is medium-sized. This beta chain appears as a stray read in a library generated for alpha chains; its size is not informative. The chain combines TRBV29-1 with TRBJ2-3, with D tentatively TRBD1 (7 bases). This CDR3 has 14 amino acids. The germline V and J ends were trimmed by 7 bases and 5 bases, with 19 bases remaining between them. Germline assignment: CDR1 SQVTM and CDR2 ANQGSEA. The CDR3 protein is CSGEDRRVGDTQYF. CDR3 nucleotide sequence: TGCAGCGGGGAGGACAGGAGGGTCGGAGATACGCAGTATTTT.

This clonotype was seen ten or more times. The size of this beta chain means little, since it is a stray read in a library made for alpha chains. The chain uses TRBV4-1 and TRBJ1-4, with D unresolved. This CDR3 spans 15 amino acids. V was pared by 1 base and J by 0 bases, with 6 bases between. CDR1 is MGHRA and CDR2 is YSYEKL in the germline V gene. CDR3 residues: CASSQGPATNEKLFF. The CDR3 DNA reads as TGCGCCAGCAGCCAAGGTCCCGCAACTAATGAAAAACTGTTTTTT.

A word on this clonotype: Found in a library prepared for alpha chains, this beta chain is an off-target read, and its abundance has little meaning. The chain links TRBV6-6 to TRBJ2-1, with 8 bases matching TRBD2. Per the germline V gene, CDR1 is MNHNY and CDR2 is SVGAGI (reference sequence). The CDR3 is 15 amino acids. The V segment lost 4 bases and the J segment 6 bases; nucleotides outside the gene matches: 8. CDR3 sequence (DNA): TGTGCCAGCAGTTCCGCCGGGACTAGAGGCAATGAGCAGTTCTTC. This translates into CASSSAGTRGNEQFF.

At least ten counts were recorded for this clonotype. This beta chain appears as a stray read in a library generated for alpha chains; its size is not informative. The J gene is TRBJ2-7, the V gene TRBV2, with D hard to call. Germline V lookup: CDR1 SNHLY, CDR2 FYNNEI. The CDR3 length is 11 residues. The V end was cut by 4 bases, the J end by 4 bases, with 5 bases between. CDR3 DNA sequence: TGTGCCAGCAGTGTAGAATACGAGCAGTACTTC. Translation gives CASSVEYEQYF.

This clonotype was counted a few times. Because the library targeted alpha chains, this beta chain is an off-target read whose size means little. This rearrangement joins TRBV6-2 or TRBV6-3 to TRBJ2-2; D unresolved. CDR3 length: 15 residues. CDR1 MNHEY and CDR2 SVGEGT come from the germline V gene. V was shortened by 7 bases and J by 8 bases, with 20 bases between the two germline ends. The chain's CDR3 is CASILGSSPTGELFF. The CDR3 bases are TGTGCCAGCATCTTGGGGTCTTCCCCGACTGGGGAGCTGTTTTTT.

In the case of this clonotype: This beta chain is a stray sequence in a library constructed for alpha chains; its clone size is not meaningful. This chain uses TRBV4-1 with TRBJ1-2, with no clear D. CDR1 is MGHRA and CDR2 is YSYEKL in the germline V gene. Trimming cost V 0 bases and J 3 bases, with 8 bases left between them. This CDR3 has 14 residues. The CDR3 loop is CASSQDHFDYGYTF. The CDR3 DNA is TGCGCCAGCAGCCAAGATCATTTTGACTATGGCTACACCTTC.

This clonotype was detected ten times or more. A library prepared for alpha chains yielded this beta chain as an off-target read; its size is of little meaning. This sequence joins TRBV5-1 and TRBJ2-5; 8 positions match TRBD2. CDR1 and CDR2 (germline): SGHRS, YFSETQ. V trimming: 4 bases; J trimming: 1 base; junction bases outside the gene matches: 9. The CDR3 is 16 residues long. This CDR3 is CASSVLPTSAQETQYF. DNA of the CDR3: TGCGCCAGCAGCGTACTACCGACTAGCGCCCAAGAGACCCAGTACTTC.

This clonotype was counted many times. Because the library targeted alpha chains, this beta chain is an off-target read whose size means little. As DNA, the CDR3 is TGTGCCAGCAGCTTCGGATCAGGGGGGGCAGATACGCAGTATTTT. The encoded protein is CASSFGSGGADTQYF. The chain joins TRBV7-9 to TRBJ2-3, with D perhaps assigned TRBD1 or TRBD2 (7 bases each). V was trimmed by 3 bases and J by 4 bases, leaving 14 bases between them. Germline assignment: CDR1 SEHNR and CDR2 FQNEAQ (reference sequence). The CDR3 loop spans 15 amino acids. Looking up the rest from reference TRBV7-9 and TRBJ2-3 gives the full variable domain: DTGVSQNPRHKITKRGQNVTFRCDPISEHNRLYWYRQTLGQGPEFLTYFQNEAQLEKSRLLSDRFSAERPKGSFSTLEIQRTEQGDSAMYLCASSFGSGGADTQYFGPGTRLTVL.

This clonotype has only a few counts. A much larger clone is a single base away; this may be a read error. Because this beta chain is a stray read in a library intended to capture alpha chains, its abundance should not be given much weight. The rearrangement joins TRBV2 to TRBJ2-5; D may be TRBD1 (5 bases). Between the trimmed V and J ends, which lost 8 bases and 5 bases, there was a span of 9 bases. This CDR3 comprises 11 residues. CDR1 and CDR2 (germline): SNHLY, FYNNEI. CDR3 region: CASGARETQYF. The CDR3 DNA reads TGTGCCAGCGGGGCGAGGGAGACCCAGTACTTC.

This clonotype was found many times. This beta chain appears as a stray read in a library generated for alpha chains; its size is not informative. The gene calls are TRBV20-1 and TRBJ1-4; D perhaps matches TRBD1 (6 bases). The CDR3 is 15 residues long. Germline CDR1 is DFQATT and CDR2 is SNEGSKA (reference sequence). V was trimmed by 3 bases and J by 4 bases, leaving 15 bases between them. The DNA of the CDR3 is TGCAGTGCTAGGGGATCGACAGGAGTTAATGAAAAACTGTTTTTT. Its protein product is CSARGSTGVNEKLFF.

This clonotype was recorded at least ten times. This beta chain came through as a stray read in a library set up for alpha chains, and its size says little. The chain couples TRBV18 to TRBJ2-5; weak D call: TRBD2 (6 bases). V lost 3 bases to trimming and J lost 5 bases, with 16 bases between them. The CDR3 covers 15 residues. CDR1 is KGHSH and CDR2 is LQKENI in the germline V gene. CDR3 DNA: TGTGCCAGCTCACCGAGGACTACCGGGCGGGAGACCCAGTACTTC. It codes for CASSPRTTGRETQYF.

This clonotype has a count of ten or more. The library was built for alpha chains, so this beta chain is an off-target read and its size means little. The rearrangement uses TRBV7-9 and TRBJ2-3; D ambiguous. This CDR3 comprises 14 residues. Trimming shortened V by 1 base and J by 0 bases, and 5 bases separated the two germline ends. Germline CDR1 SEHNR, CDR2 FQNEAQ (reference sequence). The DNA for the CDR3 is TGTGCCAGCAGCTTAGGCACTAGCACAGATACGCAGTATTTT. It specifies CASSLGTSTDTQYF.

This clonotype has ten or more counts. This beta chain is an unintended read in a library built for alpha chains; its size means little. This rearrangement joins TRBV9 to TRBJ2-5, with D possibly TRBD2 on 6 matching bases. CDR1 is SGDLS, CDR2 YYNGEE, per germline. V was shortened by 4 bases and J by 5 bases, with 12 bases between the two germline ends. This CDR3 has 13 amino acids. The CDR3 nucleotides read TGTGCCAGCAGCCAGGGTGCGGGGGAGACCCAGTACTTC. Its protein is CASSQGAGETQYF.

This clonotype came up many times. The library was designed around alpha chains, so this beta chain is a stray read whose abundance carries little weight. V usage is TRBV7-2 and J usage is TRBJ1-6, with TRBD1 matching 7 bases. The CDR3 totals 14 residues. The V segment lost 5 bases and the J segment 10 bases; nucleotides outside the gene matches: 8. CDR1 and CDR2 from the germline V gene are SGHTA and FQGNSA. The chain's CDR3 is CASSIQGIGSPLHF. For the CDR3, the DNA is TGTGCCAGCAGCATACAGGGGATTGGATCACCCCTCCACTTT.

Turning to this clonotype: This beta chain is a stray sequence in a library constructed for alpha chains; its clone size is not meaningful. The rearrangement uses TRBV5-1 and TRBJ2-7, with 11 bases aligning to TRBD1. Per the germline V gene, CDR1 is SGHRS and CDR2 is YFSETQ. J gave up 3 bases and V 5 bases, and 13 bases lay outside the gene matches. This CDR3 has 17 residues. The CDR3 DNA reads TGCGCCAGCAGTTCCGGGACAGGGGGAACCAGACGCTACGAGCAGTACTTC. This translates into CASSSGTGGTRRYEQYF.

This clonotype was detected ten times or more. This beta chain represents an off-target read in a library built for alpha chains; its size is of limited meaning. The chain recombines TRBV28 with TRBJ1-2; weak D call: TRBD1 (5 bases). V lost 5 bases and J 7 bases, leaving 17 bases between the germline ends. CDR1 is MDHEN, CDR2 SYDVKM, per germline. This CDR3 has 14 residues. The CDR3 coding sequence is TGTGCCAGCAGTGTTTATGTTCAGGGCGGTGGCTACACCTTC. It specifies CASSVYVQGGGYTF.

This clonotype was observed many times. As an off-target read in a library built for alpha chains, this beta chain has a frequency of little significance. The CDR3 nucleotides are TGTGCCAGCAGCCCCCGCCCTGGCGGGGATCCCGAGCAGTACTTC. Its translation is CASSPRPGGDPEQYF. The genes are TRBV9 and TRBJ2-7; perhaps TRBD2 as D (6 bases). The CDR3 sequence is 15 residues long. The V gene's germline CDR1 is SGDLS and CDR2 YYNGEE. Trimming removed 4 bases from V and 6 bases from J, with 20 bases in between.